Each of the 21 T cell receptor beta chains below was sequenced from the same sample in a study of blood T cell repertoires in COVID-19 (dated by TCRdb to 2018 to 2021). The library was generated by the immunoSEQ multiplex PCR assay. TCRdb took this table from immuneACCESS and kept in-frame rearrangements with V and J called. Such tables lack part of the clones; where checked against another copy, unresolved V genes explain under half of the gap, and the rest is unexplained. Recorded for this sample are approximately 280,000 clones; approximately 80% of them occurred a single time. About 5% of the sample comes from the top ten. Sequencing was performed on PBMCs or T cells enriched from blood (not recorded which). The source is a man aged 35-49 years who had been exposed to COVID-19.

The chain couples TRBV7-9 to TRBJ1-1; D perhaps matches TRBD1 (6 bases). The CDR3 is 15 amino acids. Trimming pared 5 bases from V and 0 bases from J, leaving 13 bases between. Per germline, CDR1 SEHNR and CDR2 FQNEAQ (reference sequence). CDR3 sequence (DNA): TGTGCCAGCAGCACCTTCGAGGGGGTGAACACTGAAGCTTTCTTT. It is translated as CASSTFEGVNTEAFF. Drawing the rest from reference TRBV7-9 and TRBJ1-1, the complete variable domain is DTGVSQNPRHKITKRGQNVTFRCDPISEHNRLYWYRQTLGQGPEFLTYFQNEAQLEKSRLLSDRFSAERPKGSFSTLEIQRTEQGDSAMYLCASSTFEGVNTEAFFGQGTRLTVV.

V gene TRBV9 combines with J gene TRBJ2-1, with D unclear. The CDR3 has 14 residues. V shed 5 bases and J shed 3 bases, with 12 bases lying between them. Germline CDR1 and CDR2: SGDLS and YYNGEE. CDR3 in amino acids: CASSHLDNYNEQFF. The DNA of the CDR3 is TGTGCCAGCAGTCACCTCGACAACTACAATGAGCAGTTCTTC.

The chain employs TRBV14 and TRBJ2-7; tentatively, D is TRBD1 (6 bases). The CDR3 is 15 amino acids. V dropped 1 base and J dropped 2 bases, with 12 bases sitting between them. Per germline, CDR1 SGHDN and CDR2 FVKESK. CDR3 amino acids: CASSQVGTPTYEQYF. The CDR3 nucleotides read TGTGCCAGCAGCCAAGTGGGGACACCCACCTACGAGCAGTACTTC.

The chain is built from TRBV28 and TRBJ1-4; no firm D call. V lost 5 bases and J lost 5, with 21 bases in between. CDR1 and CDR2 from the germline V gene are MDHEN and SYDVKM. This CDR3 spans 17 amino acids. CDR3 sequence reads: CASSIVRRASVNEKLFF. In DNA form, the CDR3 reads TGTGCCAGCAGTATCGTTAGGAGGGCTTCCGTCAATGAAAAACTGTTTTTT.

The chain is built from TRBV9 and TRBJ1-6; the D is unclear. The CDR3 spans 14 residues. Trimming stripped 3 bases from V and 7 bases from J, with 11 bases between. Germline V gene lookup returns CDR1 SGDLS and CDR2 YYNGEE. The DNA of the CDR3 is TGTGCCAGCAGCGGACTGACGGGGAATTCACCCCTCCACTTT. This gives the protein CASSGLTGNSPLHF.

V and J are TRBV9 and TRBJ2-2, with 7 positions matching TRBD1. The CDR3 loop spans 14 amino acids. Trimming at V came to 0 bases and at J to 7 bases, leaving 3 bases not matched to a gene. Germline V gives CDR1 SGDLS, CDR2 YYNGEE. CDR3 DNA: TGTGCCAGCAGCGTAGGACAGGGCATCGGGGAGCTGTTTTTT. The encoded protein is CASSVGQGIGELFF. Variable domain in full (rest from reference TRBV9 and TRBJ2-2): DSGVTQTPKHLITATGQRVTLRCSPRSGDLSVYWYQQSLDQGLQFLIQYYNGEERAKGNILERFSAQQFPDLHSELNLSSLELGDSALYFCASSVGQGIGELFFGEGSRLTVL.

The CDR3 coding sequence is TGTGCCAGCAGCTTAGTCCCAGGCAACTCCTACGAGCAGTACTTC. Translating gives CASSLVPGNSYEQYF. This chain uses TRBV7-8 with TRBJ2-7; D ambiguous. Germline loops: CDR1 SGHVS, CDR2 FQNEAQ. V was pared by 1 base and J by 0 bases, with 10 bases between. The CDR3 has 15 amino acids.

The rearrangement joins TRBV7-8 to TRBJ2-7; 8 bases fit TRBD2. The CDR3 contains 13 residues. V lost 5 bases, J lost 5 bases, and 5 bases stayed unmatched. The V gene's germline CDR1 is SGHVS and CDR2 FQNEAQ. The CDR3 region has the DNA TGTGCCAGCAGCCCGGGACTAGAGGACGAGCAGTACTTC. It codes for CASSPGLEDEQYF. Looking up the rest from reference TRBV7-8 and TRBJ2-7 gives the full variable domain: GAGVSQSPRYKVAKRGQDVALRCDPISGHVSLFWYQQALGQGPEFLTYFQNEAQLDKSGLPSDRFFAERPEGSVSTLKIQRTQQEDSAVYLCASSPGLEDEQYFGPGTRLTVT.

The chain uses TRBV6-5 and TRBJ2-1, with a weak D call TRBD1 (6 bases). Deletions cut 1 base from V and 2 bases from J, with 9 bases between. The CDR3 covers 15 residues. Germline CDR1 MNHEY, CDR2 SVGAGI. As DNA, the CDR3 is TGTGCCAGCAGTTACTTCGGGGACACCTACAATGAGCAGTTCTTC. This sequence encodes CASSYFGDTYNEQFF.

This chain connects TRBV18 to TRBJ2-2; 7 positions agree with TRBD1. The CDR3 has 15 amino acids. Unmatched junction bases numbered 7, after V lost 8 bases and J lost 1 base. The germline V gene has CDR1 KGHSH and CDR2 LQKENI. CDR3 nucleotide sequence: TGTGCCAGCCCAAGACAGGGAGAGAACACCGGGGAGCTGTTTTTT. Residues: CASPRQGENTGELFF.

As DNA, the CDR3 is TGTGCCAGCAGCTTAGCCCGAGTTCCGGGACTAGCGACCTACGAGCAGTACTTC. It is translated as CASSLARVPGLATYEQYF. The V gene is TRBV7-8, the J gene TRBJ2-7, with TRBD2 identical over 10 bases. The V and J ends lost 0 bases and 2 bases, in that order; junction bases with no gene match: 10. Germline V CDR1 and CDR2: SGHVS, FQNEAQ. The CDR3 has 18 residues.

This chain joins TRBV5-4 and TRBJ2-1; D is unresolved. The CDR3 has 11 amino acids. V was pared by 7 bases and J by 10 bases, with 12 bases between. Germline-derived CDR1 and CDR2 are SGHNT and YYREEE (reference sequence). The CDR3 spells CASGIYGEQFF. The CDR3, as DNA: TGTGCCAGCGGCATATACGGGGAGCAGTTCTTC. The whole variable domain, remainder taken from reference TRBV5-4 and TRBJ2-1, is ETGVTQSPTHLIKTRGQQVTLRCSSQSGHNTVSWYQQALGQGPQFIFQYYREEENGRGNFPPRFSGLQFPNYSSELNVNALELDDSALYLCASGIYGEQFFGPGTRLTVL.

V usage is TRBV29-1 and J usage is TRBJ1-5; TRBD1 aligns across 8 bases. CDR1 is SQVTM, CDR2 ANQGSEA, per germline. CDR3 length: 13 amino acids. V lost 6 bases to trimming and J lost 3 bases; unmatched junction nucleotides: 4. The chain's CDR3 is CSVSQGDNQPQHF. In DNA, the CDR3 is TGCAGCGTATCACAGGGGGACAATCAGCCCCAGCATTTT.

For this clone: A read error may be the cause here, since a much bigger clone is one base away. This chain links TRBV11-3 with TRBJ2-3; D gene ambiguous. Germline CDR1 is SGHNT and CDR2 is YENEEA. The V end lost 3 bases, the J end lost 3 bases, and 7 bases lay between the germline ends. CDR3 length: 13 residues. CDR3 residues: CASSFSGTDTQYF. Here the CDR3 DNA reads TGTGCCAGCAGCTTCTCCGGGACAGATACGCAGTATTTT.

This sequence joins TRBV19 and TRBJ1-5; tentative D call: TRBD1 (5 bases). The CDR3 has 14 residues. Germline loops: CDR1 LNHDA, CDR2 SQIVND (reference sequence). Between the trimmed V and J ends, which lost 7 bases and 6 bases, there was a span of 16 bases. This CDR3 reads CASTIPGGGQPQHF. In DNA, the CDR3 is TGTGCCAGTACTATTCCCGGGGGAGGTCAGCCCCAGCATTTT.

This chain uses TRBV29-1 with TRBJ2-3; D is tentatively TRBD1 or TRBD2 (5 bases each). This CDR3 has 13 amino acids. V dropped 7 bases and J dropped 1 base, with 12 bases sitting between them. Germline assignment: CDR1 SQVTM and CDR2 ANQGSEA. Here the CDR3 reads CSGGPGGTDTQYF. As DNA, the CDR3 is TGCAGCGGGGGCCCCGGGGGCACAGATACGCAGTATTTT.

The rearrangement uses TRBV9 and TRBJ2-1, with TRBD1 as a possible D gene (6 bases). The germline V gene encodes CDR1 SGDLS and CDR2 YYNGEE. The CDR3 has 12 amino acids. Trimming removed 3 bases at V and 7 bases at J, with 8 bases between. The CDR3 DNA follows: TGTGCCAGCAGCGCAGGGGTTAATGAGCAGTTCTTC. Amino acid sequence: CASSAGVNEQFF.

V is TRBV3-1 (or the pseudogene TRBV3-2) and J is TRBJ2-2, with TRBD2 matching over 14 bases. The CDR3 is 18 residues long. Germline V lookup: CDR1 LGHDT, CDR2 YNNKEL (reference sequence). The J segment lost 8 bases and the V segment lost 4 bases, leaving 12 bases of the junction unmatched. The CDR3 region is CASSPGTSGRVLRGELFF. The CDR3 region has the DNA TGTGCCAGCAGCCCCGGGACTAGCGGGAGAGTTTTAAGAGGGGAGCTGTTTTTT.

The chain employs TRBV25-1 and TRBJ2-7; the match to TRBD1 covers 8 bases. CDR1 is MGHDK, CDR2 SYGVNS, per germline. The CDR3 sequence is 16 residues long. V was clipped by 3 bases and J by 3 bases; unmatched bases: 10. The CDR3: CASSDPGQGRIYEQYF. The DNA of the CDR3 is TGTGCCAGCAGTGATCCCGGACAGGGCCGCATCTACGAGCAGTACTTC.

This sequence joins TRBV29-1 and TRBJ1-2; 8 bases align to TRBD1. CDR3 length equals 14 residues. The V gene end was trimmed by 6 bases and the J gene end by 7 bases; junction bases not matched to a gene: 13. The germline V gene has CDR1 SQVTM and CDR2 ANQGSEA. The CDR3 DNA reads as TGCAGCGTCGGCCCCGACAGGGGTGGTTCTGGCTACACCTTC. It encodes CSVGPDRGGSGYTF.

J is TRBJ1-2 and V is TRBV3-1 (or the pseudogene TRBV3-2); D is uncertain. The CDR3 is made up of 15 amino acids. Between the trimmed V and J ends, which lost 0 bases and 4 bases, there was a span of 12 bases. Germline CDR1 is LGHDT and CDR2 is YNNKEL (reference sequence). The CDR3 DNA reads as TGTGCCAGCAGCCAAGAAACAGCCAGTGTCTATGGCTACACCTTC. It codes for CASSQETASVYGYTF.